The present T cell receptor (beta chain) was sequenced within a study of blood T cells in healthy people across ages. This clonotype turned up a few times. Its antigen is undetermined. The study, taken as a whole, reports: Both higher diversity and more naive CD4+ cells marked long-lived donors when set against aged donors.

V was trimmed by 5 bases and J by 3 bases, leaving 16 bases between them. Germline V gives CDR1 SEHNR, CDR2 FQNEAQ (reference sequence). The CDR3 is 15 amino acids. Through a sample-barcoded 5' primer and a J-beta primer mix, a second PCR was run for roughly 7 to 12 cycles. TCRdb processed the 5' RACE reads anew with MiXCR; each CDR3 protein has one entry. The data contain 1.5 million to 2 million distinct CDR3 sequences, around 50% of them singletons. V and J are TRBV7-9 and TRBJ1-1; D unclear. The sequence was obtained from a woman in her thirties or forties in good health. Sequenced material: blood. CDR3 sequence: CASSQSKTGYTEAFF. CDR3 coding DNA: TGTGCCAGCAGCCAAAGTAAAACGGGTTACACTGAAGCTTTCTTT.